The 23 T cell receptor beta chains below come from one sample, sequenced in a study of blood T cell repertoires in COVID-19. Sequencing was performed with immunoSEQ multiplex PCR; in TCRdb, only in-frame clones are kept and a portion is missing. Altogether around 97,000 clones are present, roughly 90% being singletons, with the ten largest covering about 3.5%. The sequenced sample was peripheral blood. The receptors here all came from a woman aged 60-75 years with acute or convalescent COVID-19.

The chain links TRBV6-4 to TRBJ1-5, with D perhaps matching TRBD1 (5 bases). Germline V gene lookup returns CDR1 MRHNA and CDR2 SNTAGT. V was shortened by 4 bases and J by 3 bases, with 7 bases between the two germline ends. There are 13 residues in the CDR3. The CDR3 here is CASSVQVNQPQHF. The CDR3 coding sequence is TGTGCCAGCAGTGTACAGGTCAATCAGCCCCAGCATTTT.

This clone has only one observation. This sequence joins TRBV9 and TRBJ2-2, with TRBD2 as a possible D gene (5 bases). Germline assignment: CDR1 SGDLS and CDR2 YYNGEE. V was cut by 6 bases and J by 1 base, with 10 bases left in between. The CDR3 extends over 14 amino acids. CDR3 sequence reads: CASTPGMNTGELFF. The DNA of the CDR3 is TGTGCCAGCACCCCCGGGATGAACACCGGGGAGCTGTTTTTT.

The chain employs TRBV5-1 and TRBJ1-2; 8 bases align to TRBD1. Unmatched junction bases numbered 17, after V lost 6 bases and J lost 7 bases. Germline CDR1 reads SGHRS; CDR2 reads YFSETQ. CDR3 length: 16 amino acids. CDR3 sequence reads: CASTWWGQDAGSGYTF. The CDR3, as DNA: TGCGCCAGCACCTGGTGGGGACAGGATGCGGGCTCTGGCTACACCTTC.

Comment on this clone: The same CDR3 is also encoded by other DNA sequences in this sample. J is TRBJ1-3 and V is TRBV5-1; tentatively, D is TRBD1 (6 bases). V lost 0 bases to trimming and J lost 0 bases, with 10 bases between them. The CDR3 runs to 16 residues. CDR1 and CDR2 from the germline V gene are SGHRS and YFSETQ. The CDR3 nucleotides read TGCGCCAGCAGCTTGGGAGGACAGAGCTCTGGAAACACCATATATTTT. Residues: CASSLGGQSSGNTIYF.

The chain recombines TRBV3-1 (or the pseudogene TRBV3-2) with TRBJ1-5, with D unresolved. V lost 0 bases and J 0 bases, leaving 3 bases between the germline ends. Per the germline V gene, CDR1 is LGHDT and CDR2 is YNNKEL (reference sequence). CDR3 length: 14 amino acids. The DNA of the CDR3 is TGTGCCAGCAGCCAAGATTATAGCAATCAGCCCCAGCATTTT. Protein product: CASSQDYSNQPQHF.

This chain connects TRBV30 to TRBJ1-1, with D possibly being TRBD1 (6 bases). Trimming stripped 4 bases from V and 0 bases from J, with 12 bases between. The CDR3 is 14 amino acids. Germline V lookup: CDR1 GTSNPN, CDR2 SVGIG (reference sequence). In nucleotides, the CDR3 is TGTGCCTGGACTCTGGACAGTCTGAACACTGAAGCTTTCTTT. This encodes CAWTLDSLNTEAFF.

The rearrangement joins TRBV5-1 to TRBJ2-5; 12 bases agree with TRBD2. V shed 5 bases, J shed 5 bases, and the junction held 13 bases outside the gene matches. The CDR3 is 17 amino acids. Germline values: CDR1 SGHRS, CDR2 YFSETQ. The CDR3 here is CASRITLGTSGRETQYF. The CDR3, as DNA: TGCGCCAGCAGGATAACACTTGGGACTAGCGGGCGGGAGACCCAGTACTTC.

The chain has TRBV19 and TRBJ1-5; the D gene is possibly TRBD1 (5 bases). The length of the CDR3 is 15 residues. CDR1 and CDR2 from the germline V gene are LNHDA and SQIVND (reference sequence). Trimming removed 3 bases from V and 0 bases from J, with 9 bases in between. The chain's CDR3 is CASSMTAHSNQPQHF. CDR3 in DNA: TGTGCCAGTAGTATGACAGCTCATAGCAATCAGCCCCAGCATTTT.

This clone came up once. The rearrangement joins TRBV3-1 (or the pseudogene TRBV3-2) to TRBJ2-7, with D perhaps TRBD1 (5 bases). This CDR3 is 15 amino acids long. Germline V gene lookup returns CDR1 LGHDT and CDR2 YNNKEL (reference sequence). The V end was cut by 4 bases, the J end by 3 bases, with 16 bases between. CDR3 nucleotide sequence: TGTGCCAGCAGCCCCGTGGGGCGAAAGTACTACGAGCAGTACTTC. It encodes CASSPVGRKYYEQYF.

This clone was seen a few times. V and J are TRBV18 and TRBJ2-5; no clear D gene. The V and J ends lost 4 bases and 3 bases respectively, with 9 bases between them. Germline CDR1 and CDR2: KGHSH and LQKENI. The CDR3 loop spans 13 amino acids. The CDR3 loop reads CASSQNSEETQYF. Here the CDR3 DNA reads TGTGCCAGCTCACAAAACAGTGAAGAGACCCAGTACTTC.

V usage is TRBV2 and J usage is TRBJ1-1; D is uncertain. Germline CDR1 reads SNHLY; CDR2 reads FYNNEI. The CDR3 is made up of 13 amino acids. Trimming cost V 4 bases and J 0 bases, with 6 bases left between them. The CDR3 is CASSVFMNTEAFF. CDR3 sequence (DNA): TGTGCCAGCAGTGTTTTCATGAACACTGAAGCTTTCTTT.

The chain has TRBV5-4 and TRBJ2-7, with TRBD2 matching 12 bases. The junction had 7 bases not matched to a gene; V was cut back by 5 bases and J by 7 bases. The CDR3 spans 14 residues. The germline V gene has CDR1 SGHNT and CDR2 YYREEE (reference sequence). In DNA, the CDR3 is TGTGCCAGCAGTTCTAGCGGGAGGGCGGGTGAGCAGTACTTC. It encodes CASSSSGRAGEQYF.

This clone showed up just a few times. The gene calls are TRBV14 and TRBJ1-6; 9 bases agree with TRBD1. V gave up 4 bases and J gave up 7 bases; unmatched junction bases: 5. The germline V gene encodes CDR1 SGHDN and CDR2 FVKESK. This CDR3 spans 15 amino acids. The CDR3: CASSPGQGINSPLHF. DNA of the CDR3: TGTGCCAGCAGCCCGGGACAGGGAATAAATTCACCCCTCCACTTT.

The V gene is TRBV19, the J gene TRBJ1-1, with D perhaps TRBD1 (5 bases). The germline V and J ends were trimmed by 7 bases and 4 bases, with 19 bases remaining between them. CDR3 size: 15 residues. The germline V gene has CDR1 LNHDA and CDR2 SQIVND (reference sequence). The CDR3 DNA sequence: TGTGCCAGTAAATTATTAAAGTCGGGGGGCACTGAAGCTTTCTTT. It specifies CASKLLKSGGTEAFF.

J is TRBJ1-1 and V is TRBV11-2; TRBD1 might be the D (6 bases). Per germline, CDR1 SGHAT and CDR2 FQNNGV. Trimming stripped 2 bases from V and 11 bases from J, with 9 bases between. This CDR3 is 11 amino acids long. CDR3 coding DNA: TGTGCCAGCAGCTTAAAGGGGGTGGCTTTCTTT. It is translated as CASSLKGVAFF.

On this clone itself: An end of the junction does not agree with germline; a read error may underlie this. This chain links TRBV24-1 with TRBJ2-1; D remains unclear. The CDR3 sequence is 11 residues long. CDR1 KGHDR and CDR2 SFDVKD come from the germline V gene. The chain's CDR3 is CATSDLGSPIF. DNA for the CDR3: TGTGCCACCAGTGATTTGGGTAGCCCGATCTTC.

The rearrangement links TRBV5-1 to TRBJ1-3, with no clear D. The V end lost 4 bases, the J end lost 4 bases, and 15 bases lay between the germline ends. CDR1 SGHRS and CDR2 YFSETQ come from the germline V gene. CDR3 length equals 15 residues. The CDR3 protein is CASSPAPARGNTIYF. The CDR3 nucleotides are TGCGCCAGCAGCCCTGCACCGGCGCGGGGAAACACCATATATTTT.

This chain links TRBV24-1 with TRBJ2-1; 11 nucleotides match TRBD2. Trimming took 4 bases from V and 4 from J; bases not matched to a gene: 5. The CDR3 has 16 residues. CDR1 and CDR2 from the germline V gene are KGHDR and SFDVKD. CDR3 protein: CATSDPTSGTYNEQFF. Written as DNA, the CDR3 is TGTGCCACCAGTGACCCGACTAGCGGGACATACAATGAGCAGTTCTTC.

J is TRBJ1-5 and V is TRBV28, with TRBD1 as a possible D gene (5 bases). Germline V CDR1 and CDR2: MDHEN, SYDVKM. Trimming stripped 4 bases from V and 5 bases from J, with 6 bases between. The CDR3 length is 12 residues. CDR3 in amino acids: CASSSGDQPQHF. In nucleotides, the CDR3 is TGTGCCAGCAGTTCGGGGGATCAGCCCCAGCATTTT.

The rearrangement links TRBV7-9 to TRBJ2-6, with D unclear. Germline CDR1 SEHNR, CDR2 FQNEAQ (reference sequence). The CDR3 contains 16 residues. V was pared by 4 bases and J by 1 base, with 11 bases between. DNA of the CDR3: TGTGCCAGCAGCTCGACTCAGCAGTCTGGGGCCAACGTCCTGACTTTC. The encoded protein is CASSSTQQSGANVLTF. The entire variable domain, with the rest obtained from reference TRBV7-9 and TRBJ2-6, is as follows: DTGVSQNPRHKITKRGQNVTFRCDPISEHNRLYWYRQTLGQGPEFLTYFQNEAQLEKSRLLSDRFSAERPKGSFSTLEIQRTEQGDSAMYLCASSSTQQSGANVLTFGAGSRLTVL.

This chain connects TRBV12-5 to TRBJ1-3, with 7 bases fitting TRBD1. Germline V gives CDR1 LGHNT, CDR2 FRNRAP. The CDR3 totals 15 residues. V trimming: 7 bases; J trimming: 1 base; junction bases outside the gene matches: 7. CDR3 nucleotide sequence: TGTGCTAGTGCCCTAGGGACAGTGTCTGGAAACACCATATATTTT. It codes for CASALGTVSGNTIYF.

This clone was seen a few times. V gene TRBV10-3 combines with J gene TRBJ1-2; 9 bases map to TRBD1. V gave up 0 bases and J gave up 8 bases; unmatched junction bases: 10. Germline CDR1 and CDR2: ENHRY and SYGVKD. CDR3 size: 16 residues. The chain's CDR3 is CAISESGTGIGRGYTF. The DNA for the CDR3 is TGTGCCATCAGTGAGTCGGGGACAGGGATAGGAAGAGGCTACACCTTC.

This sequence joins TRBV6-5 and TRBJ1-3; possible D gene TRBD1, 6 bases. Germline lookup yields CDR1 MNHEY and CDR2 SVGAGI. The ends were cut back, 2 bases at V and 0 bases at J, with 8 bases in the middle. The CDR3 totals 15 residues. CDR3 sequence (DNA): TGTGCCAGCAGTTACCTACAGGGCTCTGGAAACACCATATATTTT. This sequence encodes CASSYLQGSGNTIYF.